A single sample is the source of the 29 T cell receptor beta chains below, sequenced in a study of T cell responses to AZD1222 COVID-19 vaccine. The table came from immunoSEQ multiplex PCR; TCRdb's copy has only in-frame clones and leaves some out. This sample has around 150,000 clones, with about nine tenths found just once. The material sequenced was peripheral blood, taken on day 0 of AZD1222 vaccination. The source of these receptors is an adult in good health.

The rearrangement uses TRBV4-3 and TRBJ2-7; D remains ambiguous. The V gene's germline CDR1 is LGHNA and CDR2 YSLEER. V lost 6 bases, J lost 4 bases, and 4 bases lay in between. CDR3 size: 10 residues. In DNA form, the CDR3 reads TGCGCCAGCAGAGAATACGAGCAGTACTTC. Its protein is CASREYEQYF.

The J gene is TRBJ1-1, the V gene TRBV7-2, with D possibly matching TRBD1 (6 bases). This CDR3 has 15 residues. V gave up 2 bases and J gave up 1 base, with 11 bases separating them. Germline V lookup: CDR1 SGHTA, CDR2 FQGNSA. CDR3 in amino acids: CASSLNVGGNTEAFF. CDR3 nucleotide sequence: TGTGCCAGCAGCTTAAATGTAGGGGGGAACACTGAAGCTTTCTTT. Complete variable domain (other parts from reference TRBV7-2 and TRBJ1-1): GAGVSQSPSNKVTEKGKDVELRCDPISGHTALYWYRQSLGQGLEFLIYFQGNSAPDKSGLPSDRFSAERTGGSVSTLTIQRTQQEDSAVYLCASSLNVGGNTEAFFGQGTRLTVV.

V and J are TRBV27 and TRBJ1-1; D is perhaps TRBD1 (6 bases). CDR1 and CDR2 (germline): MNHEY, SMNVEV (reference sequence). V was clipped by 5 bases and J by 1 base, with 8 bases between them. CDR3 size: 13 residues. The CDR3 nucleotides read TGTGCCAGCAGTATACAGGGGAACACTGAAGCTTTCTTT. It translates to CASSIQGNTEAFF.

This clone was observed a handful of times. V usage is TRBV12-3 or TRBV12-4 and J usage is TRBJ2-3; no firm D call. This CDR3 comprises 11 residues. The V end was cut by 2 bases, the J end by 7 bases, with 4 bases between. CDR3 loop: CASSLTYTQYF. The CDR3 DNA sequence: TGTGCCAGCAGTTTAACCTATACGCAGTATTTT.

The V call is TRBV4-3, the J call TRBJ1-6; D gene unclear. This CDR3 region has 16 residues. CDR1 and CDR2 (germline): LGHNA, YSLEER. V was pared by 0 bases and J by 6 bases, with 12 bases between. DNA of the CDR3: TGCGCCAGCAGCCAAGATAACAGCTTGGTTAATTCACCCCTCCACTTT. It translates to CASSQDNSLVNSPLHF.

The chain carries TRBV7-9 and TRBJ2-7; D is tentatively TRBD1 or TRBD2 (5 bases each). CDR1 SEHNR and CDR2 FQNEAQ come from the germline V gene (reference sequence). V gave up 4 bases and J gave up 7 bases, with 14 bases separating them. This CDR3 is built from 13 residues. Written as DNA, the CDR3 is TGTGCCAGCAGCTCTACTAGGGGCGATGAGCAGTACTTC. This codes for CASSSTRGDEQYF.

This clone was seen once. The chain combines TRBV11-2 with TRBJ2-5, with 10 positions matching TRBD2. Per germline, CDR1 SGHAT and CDR2 FQNNGV. Trimming at V came to 5 bases and at J to 1 base, leaving 10 bases not matched to a gene. CDR3 length: 17 amino acids. In DNA, the CDR3 is TGTGCCAGCAGCCCCGGGGTAGCGGGGGGCCTCCAAGAGACCCAGTACTTC. Its translation is CASSPGVAGGLQETQYF.

This chain uses TRBV7-3 with TRBJ1-6; D perhaps matches TRBD1 (5 bases). The CDR3 has 13 residues. V lost 5 bases to trimming and J lost 11 bases, with 13 bases between them. Germline lookup yields CDR1 SGHTA and CDR2 FQGTGA. The CDR3 bases are TGTGCCAGCAGCCGGGACGGAGGACCACCCCTCCACTTT. This gives the protein CASSRDGGPPLHF.

The chain links TRBV12-3 or TRBV12-4 to TRBJ2-7; D is unclear. CDR3 length: 12 amino acids. V was pared by 6 bases and J by 4 bases, with 10 bases between. Written as DNA, the CDR3 is TGTGCCAGCAGCCTTGGGCATTACGAGCAGTACTTC. Translation gives CASSLGHYEQYF.

The rearrangement uses TRBV29-1 and TRBJ2-1; possibly TRBD2 for D (6 bases). Trimming left V 3 bases short and J 4 bases short, with 13 bases between. Germline assignment: CDR1 SQVTM and CDR2 ANQGSEA. The CDR3 has 14 residues. In nucleotides, the CDR3 is TGCAGCGTTGAGGTACGGGAGAAATACAATGAGCAGTTCTTC. It codes for CSVEVREKYNEQFF.

The V call is TRBV14, the J call TRBJ2-7; D unclear. CDR1 and CDR2 (germline): SGHDN, FVKESK. The CDR3 runs to 15 residues. The V gene lost 4 bases and the J gene lost 2 bases, with 15 bases spanning the gap. CDR3 loop: CASSLTIREAYEQYF. The CDR3 DNA sequence: TGTGCCAGCAGCCTCACCATCCGCGAAGCCTACGAGCAGTACTTC. Complete variable domain (other parts from reference TRBV14 and TRBJ2-7): EAGVTQFPSHSVIEKGQTVTLRCDPISGHDNLYWYRRVMGKEIKFLLHFVKESKQDESGMPNNRFLAERTGGTYSTLKVQPAELEDSGVYFCASSLTIREAYEQYFGPGTRLTVT.

V usage is TRBV2 and J usage is TRBJ1-5; D is perhaps TRBD1 (5 bases). The CDR3 is 14 amino acids. Germline CDR1 is SNHLY and CDR2 is FYNNEI. With 0 bases removed from V and 7 bases from J, the gap between germline ends came to 10 bases. CDR3 loop: CASSEARGGQPQHF. CDR3 nucleotides: TGTGCCAGCAGTGAAGCGAGGGGCGGGCAGCCCCAGCATTTT.

The chain uses TRBV28 and TRBJ1-6; possible D gene TRBD1, 6 bases. Trimming removed 1 base from V and 2 bases from J, with 9 bases in between. The CDR3 is made up of 16 amino acids. CDR1 MDHEN and CDR2 SYDVKM come from the germline V gene. Written as DNA, the CDR3 is TGTGCCAGCAGTTTATATAGGACAGCCTATAATTCACCCCTCCACTTT. This sequence encodes CASSLYRTAYNSPLHF.

The chain couples TRBV27 to TRBJ1-1, with 7 bases lining up with TRBD1. The length of the CDR3 is 17 residues. Germline V gives CDR1 MNHEY, CDR2 SMNVEV (reference sequence). V dropped 4 bases and J dropped 0; count of bases not matched to a gene: 11. The DNA for the CDR3 is TGTGCCAGCAGTTCCCGATACAACAGGGGCCTGAACACTGAAGCTTTCTTT. Encoded protein: CASSSRYNRGLNTEAFF.

This chain uses TRBV11-2 with TRBJ1-2; D is undetermined. With 1 base removed from V and 5 bases from J, the gap between germline ends came to 11 bases. In germline, CDR1 is SGHAT, CDR2 FQNNGV. The CDR3 extends over 14 amino acids. CDR3: CASSLGEAWYGYTF. DNA for the CDR3: TGTGCCAGCAGCTTAGGAGAGGCGTGGTATGGCTACACCTTC.

The chain employs TRBV13 and TRBJ1-2; TRBD1 agrees at 7 bases. The CDR3 is 15 amino acids. Trimming at V came to 2 bases and at J to 3 bases, leaving 6 bases not matched to a gene. From germline, CDR1 is PRHDT and CDR2 FYEKMQ (reference sequence). As DNA, the CDR3 is TGTGCCAGCAGCTTAAATTCTGGGACAGACTATGGCTACACCTTC. It specifies CASSLNSGTDYGYTF.

The V call is TRBV19, the J call TRBJ1-1, with a weak D call TRBD1 (5 bases). Trimming stripped 9 bases from V and 3 bases from J, with 26 bases between. The germline CDR1 and CDR2 sequences are LNHDA and SQIVND (reference sequence). This CDR3 spans 17 amino acids. The CDR3 coding sequence is TGTGCCAGAAAAGAGAGGGGCATAGAGGATTTTGACACTGAAGCTTTCTTT. Translated, it gives CARKERGIEDFDTEAFF.

The CDR3: CASSLALGLSGSYEQYF. The CDR3 region has the DNA TGTGCCAGCAGCTTAGCACTGGGGCTTAGCGGGAGCTACGAGCAGTACTTC. This chain connects TRBV11-2 to TRBJ2-7, with 9 bases lining up with TRBD2. Germline values: CDR1 SGHAT, CDR2 FQNNGV. This CDR3 has 17 residues. V lost 1 base to trimming and J lost 3 bases; unmatched junction nucleotides: 10.

J is TRBJ1-1 and V is TRBV28; D is undetermined. V was pared by 5 bases and J by 2 bases, with 3 bases between. Germline CDR1 reads MDHEN; CDR2 reads SYDVKM. This CDR3 spans 11 amino acids. The CDR3 region has the DNA TGTGCCAGCAGTACAAACACTGAAGCTTTCTTT. Encoded protein: CASSTNTEAFF. Supplemented by reference TRBV28 and TRBJ1-1, the full variable domain reads DVKVTQSSRYLVKRTGEKVFLECVQDMDHENMFWYRQDPGLGLRLIYFSYDVKMKEKGDIPEGYSVSREKKERFSLILESASTNQTSMYLCASSTNTEAFFGQGTRLTVV.

The J gene is TRBJ2-5, the V gene TRBV6-2 or TRBV6-3; TRBD1 might be the D (5 bases). This CDR3 comprises 14 residues. Germline lookup yields CDR1 MNHEY and CDR2 SVGEGT. V was cut by 0 bases and J by 3 bases, with 8 bases left in between. The DNA for the CDR3 is TGTGCCAGCAGTTACTCGTTCAGGGAAGAGACCCAGTACTTC. Translated, it gives CASSYSFREETQYF.

This clone has only a few counts. V and J are TRBV7-8 and TRBJ2-7; maybe TRBD2 (5 bases). Trimming took 5 bases from V and 6 from J, leaving 20 bases between them. The CDR3 is made up of 15 amino acids. Germline CDR1 and CDR2: SGHVS and FQNEAQ. Here the CDR3 reads CASSAQGSPSGEQYF. CDR3 in DNA: TGTGCCAGCAGCGCACAAGGTTCGCCCAGCGGCGAGCAGTACTTC.

J is TRBJ1-3 and V is TRBV4-3; weak D call: TRBD1 (5 bases). This CDR3 region has 16 residues. Trimming removed 0 bases at V and 0 bases at J, with 9 bases between. Germline CDR1 is LGHNA and CDR2 is YSLEER. In DNA, the CDR3 is TGCGCCAGCAGCCAAGATCGGGGGGGCTCTGGAAACACCATATATTTT. The encoded protein is CASSQDRGGSGNTIYF.

The chain carries TRBV6-5 and TRBJ2-5; 11 positions match TRBD2. After removal of 2 bases from V and 3 bases from J, the junction contained 2 bases not matched to a gene. Germline assignment: CDR1 MNHEY and CDR2 SVGAGI. The length of the CDR3 is 15 residues. The CDR3 reads CASSYAGLAEETQYF. DNA for the CDR3: TGTGCCAGCAGTTACGCGGGACTAGCGGAAGAGACCCAGTACTTC.

This clone has just a few counts. DNA for the CDR3: TGTGCCAGCTCACCACCAGATTCTAGGTCGGGGCGGGGGAACGGGATTAGGGATACGCAGTATTTT. This gives the protein CASSPPDSRSGRGNGIRDTQYF. The V and J genes are TRBV18 and TRBJ2-3; TRBD2 matches 7 bases. V was pared by 0 bases and J by 6 bases, with 27 bases of the junction left unmatched. The CDR3 runs 22 residues. Germline V lookup: CDR1 KGHSH, CDR2 LQKENI.

The V gene is TRBV24-1, the J gene TRBJ1-2; 7 bases map to TRBD1. The germline V gene encodes CDR1 KGHDR and CDR2 SFDVKD. J was trimmed by 7 bases and V by 4 bases; bases with no gene match: 5. This CDR3 has 13 residues. The CDR3 sequence: CATSDRRQGGYTF. The DNA for the CDR3 is TGTGCCACCAGTGACCGTCGACAGGGTGGCTACACCTTC.

This clone was counted once. V gene TRBV14 combines with J gene TRBJ1-2; 8 bases align to TRBD1. Germline V gene sequence: CDR1 SGHDN, CDR2 FVKESK. The CDR3 consists of 16 residues. V dropped 4 bases and J dropped 5; count of bases not matched to a gene: 12. This CDR3 reads CASSRRQGLTVYGYTF. Written as DNA, the CDR3 is TGTGCCAGCAGCCGCCGACAGGGGCTCACTGTGTATGGCTACACCTTC.

The chain uses TRBV6-2 or TRBV6-3 and TRBJ2-7; 9 bases are a match to TRBD1. Germline CDR1 MNHEY, CDR2 SVGEGT. This CDR3 spans 16 amino acids. The junction had 14 bases not matched to a gene; V was cut back by 4 bases and J by 7 bases. The CDR3 DNA sequence: TGTGCCAGCAGTTTTGGGCCCGGACAGGGGACGCGAGAGCAGTACTTC. Amino acid sequence: CASSFGPGQGTREQYF.

The rearrangement uses TRBV5-6 and TRBJ1-6; the D gene is possibly TRBD1 (6 bases). Germline-derived CDR1 and CDR2 are SGHDT and YYEEEE. Trimming left V 4 bases short and J 7 bases short, with 12 bases between. The CDR3 totals 14 residues. CDR3 residues: CASSLVQGNSPLHF. The CDR3 DNA reads TGTGCCAGCAGCCTCGTTCAGGGGAATTCACCCCTCCACTTT. Supplemented by reference TRBV5-6 and TRBJ1-6, the full variable domain reads DAGVTQSPTHLIKTRGQQVTLRCSPKSGHDTVSWYQQALGQGPQFIFQYYEEEERQRGNFPDRFSGHQFPNYSSELNVNALLLGDSALYLCASSLVQGNSPLHFGNGTRLTVT.

The chain recombines TRBV7-9 with TRBJ2-1; D remains ambiguous. This CDR3 is 14 amino acids long. Germline V gene sequence: CDR1 SEHNR, CDR2 FQNEAQ (reference sequence). The V end was cut by 5 bases, the J end by 10 bases, with 18 bases between. Here the CDR3 DNA reads TGTGCCAGCAGCGCATTCGGTCGACATGGGGAGCAGTTCTTC. Translating gives CASSAFGRHGEQFF.